The 14 T cell receptor beta chains below come from one sample, sequenced in a study of cytomegalovirus exposure and HLA in healthy donors. 60 Vbeta and 13 Jbeta primers were used in PCR. Sequencing was performed with immunoSEQ multiplex PCR; in TCRdb, only in-frame clones are kept and a portion is missing. The data show 130,000 to 150,000 clones, roughly 75% seen once. Sequenced material: PBMCs. The origin of the receptors is a female donor in good health and CMV-seronegative.

Points on this clone: One junction end does not reproduce the germline sequence, and a read error may be involved. V usage is TRBV5-6 and J usage is TRBJ1-2; 7 positions agree with TRBD1. CDR3 length: 13 residues. Germline lookup yields CDR1 SGHDT and CDR2 YYEEEE. As DNA, the CDR3 is TGTGCCAGCAGCTATGGGACAGCCGGTACAGTTGCCTTC. It specifies CASSYGTAGTVAF.

CDR3 in amino acids: CASSQGSSYEQYF. The DNA of the CDR3 is TGCGCCAGCAGCCAGGGGAGCTCCTACGAGCAGTACTTC. The V gene is TRBV5-1, the J gene TRBJ2-5; the D gene is possibly TRBD1 (6 bases). The DNA matches TRBJ2-7 better at its end, which makes the J call doubtful. Germline-derived CDR1 and CDR2 are SGHRS and YFSETQ. CDR3 length: 13 amino acids.

The J gene is TRBJ1-4, the V gene TRBV5-1, with TRBD1 identical over 11 bases. V lost 0 bases and J lost 7; bases outside the gene matches: 8. Germline V CDR1 and CDR2: SGHRS, YFSETQ. The CDR3 runs 17 residues. CDR3 sequence: CASSLDGTGGKGEKLFF. CDR3 sequence (DNA): TGCGCCAGCAGCTTGGACGGGACAGGGGGGAAAGGTGAAAAACTGTTTTTT.

The V gene is TRBV5-1, the J gene TRBJ2-1, with 12 bases that match TRBD2. CDR3 size: 17 residues. V was clipped by 3 bases and J by 8 bases; unmatched bases: 12. Germline-derived CDR1 and CDR2 are SGHRS and YFSETQ. CDR3 nucleotides: TGCGCCAGCAGCTGGAGGCTAGCGGGGGGGCGGGTCGATGAGCAGTTCTTC. Protein product: CASSWRLAGGRVDEQFF.

V usage is TRBV30 and J usage is TRBJ2-1; TRBD2 agrees at 15 bases. V trimming: 2 bases; J trimming: 8 bases; junction bases outside the gene matches: 4. Germline CDR1 is GTSNPN and CDR2 is SVGIG (reference sequence). The CDR3 spans 15 residues. The CDR3 sequence: CAWSWTSGRGDEQFF. As DNA, the CDR3 is TGTGCCTGGAGTTGGACTAGCGGGAGGGGTGATGAGCAGTTCTTC.

V usage is TRBV7-2 and J usage is TRBJ2-2; possibly TRBD1 for D (6 bases). CDR3 length: 15 amino acids. Germline V gene data show CDR1 as SGHTA and CDR2 as FQGNSA. V lost 5 bases to trimming and J lost 8 bases, with 18 bases between them. This CDR3 is CASSPDRITAGELFF. DNA for the CDR3: TGTGCCAGCAGCCCGGACAGAATAACAGCTGGGGAGCTGTTTTTT.

V usage is TRBV30 and J usage is TRBJ1-6; a possible D gene is TRBD1 (5 bases). CDR1 GTSNPN and CDR2 SVGIG come from the germline V gene (reference sequence). The CDR3 is 12 residues long. V was pared by 3 bases and J by 6 bases, with 6 bases between. The CDR3 spells CAWSRANSPLHF. The CDR3 nucleotides are TGTGCCTGGAGCAGGGCTAATTCACCCCTCCACTTT.

The CDR3 DNA is TGTGCCAGCAGCCGAGCGGGAGAGATCTACGAGCAGTACTTC. Its translation is CASSRAGEIYEQYF. The J gene is TRBJ2-7, the V gene TRBV7-9; the match to TRBD2 covers 8 bases. CDR3 length: 14 amino acids. With V trimmed by 5 bases and J by 3 bases, 6 bases remained unmatched. Germline V CDR1 and CDR2: SEHNR, FQNEAQ (reference sequence).

The V gene is TRBV7-3, the J gene TRBJ1-5; weak D call: TRBD1 (6 bases). Germline loops: CDR1 SGHTA, CDR2 FQGTGA. CDR3 length equals 16 residues. Trimming took 1 base from V and 6 from J, leaving 16 bases between them. The CDR3 DNA reads TGTGCCAGCAGCTTAAAACAGGGCAATTTAGGTCAGCCCCAGCATTTT. Amino acid sequence: CASSLKQGNLGQPQHF.

The chain couples TRBV14 to TRBJ2-7, with TRBD2 matching over 7 bases. Germline V CDR1 and CDR2: SGHDN, FVKESK. V lost 3 bases, J lost 3 bases, and 14 bases stayed unmatched. The CDR3 runs to 17 residues. This CDR3 reads CASSHARGGLAVYEQYF. The CDR3 coding sequence is TGTGCCAGCAGCCACGCAAGAGGAGGGCTAGCGGTCTACGAGCAGTACTTC.

The rearrangement joins TRBV27 to TRBJ2-7; maybe TRBD2 (7 bases). V lost 4 bases to trimming and J lost 2 bases, with 9 bases between them. Per the germline V gene, CDR1 is MNHEY and CDR2 is SMNVEV (reference sequence). The CDR3 loop spans 13 amino acids. CDR3 sequence: CASSSGGPYEQYF. The CDR3, as DNA: TGTGCCAGCAGTTCGGGGGGCCCCTACGAGCAGTACTTC.

The chain has TRBV7-8 and TRBJ2-7; D remains unclear. Germline values: CDR1 SGHVS, CDR2 FQNEAQ. Trimming stripped 3 bases from V and 3 bases from J, with 9 bases between. The CDR3 covers 13 residues. The CDR3 DNA sequence: TGTGCCAGCAGCTTGATCAGATACTACGAGCAGTACTTC. It yields the protein CASSLIRYYEQYF. Filled out from reference TRBV7-8 and TRBJ2-7, the complete variable domain reads GAGVSQSPRYKVAKRGQDVALRCDPISGHVSLFWYQQALGQGPEFLTYFQNEAQLDKSGLPSDRFFAERPEGSVSTLKIQRTQQEDSAVYLCASSLIRYYEQYFGPGTRLTVT.

Turning to this clone: Other DNA sequences of this sample code for an identical CDR3. J is TRBJ2-3 and V is TRBV15; 7 nucleotides match TRBD2. CDR1 is LNHNV and CDR2 is YYDKDF in the germline V gene (reference sequence). V shed 1 base and J 2 bases; nucleotides not matched to a gene: 3. CDR3 length: 15 residues. DNA of the CDR3: TGTGCCACCAGCAGAGGGGGGGGAATCACAGATACGCAGTATTTT. It is translated as CATSRGGGITDTQYF.

This clone was seen at least ten times. The rearrangement links TRBV7-3 to TRBJ2-1; 8 positions match TRBD2. This CDR3 has 12 amino acids. The germline CDR1 and CDR2 sequences are SGHTA and FQGTGA. V trimming: 3 bases; J trimming: 15 bases; junction bases outside the gene matches: 7. The CDR3 DNA sequence: TGTGCCAGCAGCTTCCCAGCGGGAGAGTTGTTCTTC. This encodes CASSFPAGELFF. Together with reference TRBV7-3 and TRBJ2-1, the CDR3 gives the full variable domain: GAGVSQTPSNKVTEKGKYVELRCDPISGHTALYWYRQSLGQGPEFLIYFQGTGAADDSGLPNDRFFAVRPEGSVSTLKIQRTERGDSAVYLCASSFPAGELFFGPGTRLTVL.